This is a list of T cell receptor beta chains from one sample in a study of cytomegalovirus exposure and HLA in healthy donors. Clones were sequenced by immunoSEQ multiplex PCR, and TCRdb holds only the in-frame ones, with some missing. This sample has some 180,000 clones, with about 81% found just once. The specimen was PBMCs. Receptors were obtained from a woman in her twenties or thirties in good health and CMV-seronegative. CDR3s include the opening cysteine and the closing phenylalanine or tryptophan. D genes are given only for firm matches. Expanded clones get a size class; other rows say once, few or many, or leave the size out.

j_gene,abundance,v_gene,d_gene,CDR3aa,CDR3nt
TRBJ1-1,-,TRBV10-3,-,CAISETGLNTEAFF,TGTGCCATCAGTGAAACAGGACTGAACACTGAAGCTTTCTTT
TRBJ2-6,once,TRBV7-8,TRBD1,CASSLQGAGANVLTF,TGTGCCAGCAGCTTACAGGGGGCAGGGGCCAACGTCCTGACTTTC
TRBJ1-2,-,TRBV6-1,-,CATYPGQNYGYTF,TGTGCCACCTACCCCGGACAGAACTATGGCTACACCTTC
TRBJ1-2,-,TRBV5-1,-,CASSQSPNYGYTF,TGCGCCAGCAGCCAGTCCCCCAACTATGGCTACACCTTC
TRBJ1-2,few,TRBV6-5,TRBD1,CASSETGGLSGYTF,TGTGCCAGCAGTGAGACAGGGGGCCTCTCCGGCTACACCTTC
TRBJ1-1,few,TRBV5-4,-,CASSGGLNTEAFF,TGTGCCAGCTCCGGGGGACTGAACACTGAAGCTTTCTTT
TRBJ1-4,-,TRBV28,TRBD1,CASWGQTFGKLFF,TGTGCCAGCTGGGGACAGACCTTTGGAAAACTGTTTTTT
TRBJ1-1,many,TRBV5-4,-,CASSLDQSEAFF,TGTGCCAGCAGCTTGGACCAGTCTGAAGCTTTCTTT
TRBJ2-7,-,TRBV12-1,-,CASSYPGQLRDEQYF,TGTGCCAGCAGCTATCCGGGACAGCTTAGGGACGAGCAGTACTTC
TRBJ2-7,once,TRBV28,TRBD1,CASISLQGAGFDEQYF,TGTGCCAGCATAAGCCTTCAGGGGGCTGGTTTCGACGAGCAGTACTTC
TRBJ2-1,once,TRBV6-5,TRBD2,CASSYWAGRDNEQFF,TGTGCCAGCAGTTACTGGGCGGGGAGGGACAATGAGCAGTTCTTC
TRBJ2-7,-,TRBV28,TRBD2,CASSGPPSGPYEQYF,TGTGCCAGCAGTGGCCCTCCTAGCGGGCCCTACGAGCAGTACTTC
TRBJ2-1,-,TRBV9,-,CASSPGTAYNEQFF,TGTGCCAGCAGCCCCGGGACTGCATACAATGAGCAGTTCTTC
TRBJ2-3,once,TRBV9,-,CASSRSWAADTQYF,TGTGCCAGCAGCCGGTCTTGGGCTGCCGATACGCAGTATTTT
TRBJ2-7,-,TRBV5-1,-,CASSPRGTSYEQYF,TGCGCCAGCAGCCCCAGGGGGACTTCCTACGAGCAGTACTTC
TRBJ2-7,-,TRBV6-5,-,CASSFDSNLGMYEQYF,TGTGCCAGCAGTTTCGATTCTAACTTGGGCATGTACGAGCAGTACTTC
TRBJ2-7,few,TRBV5-1,-,CASSSQGYEQYF,TGCGCCAGCAGCTCACAGGGCTACGAGCAGTACTTC
TRBJ1-3,-,TRBV30,-,CARSRAGNSGNTIYF,TGTGCCCGGTCCCGTGCCGGTAACTCTGGAAACACCATATATTTT
TRBJ1-1,-,TRBV5-1,TRBD1,CATRRTGNTEAFF,TGCGCCACGAGACGGACAGGGAACACTGAAGCTTTCTTT
TRBJ2-7,once,TRBV2,TRBD2,CAGMDPSRTSGNYEQYF,TGTGCCGGTATGGACCCGTCCCGGACTAGCGGGAACTACGAGCAGTACTTC
TRBJ1-6,-,TRBV28,TRBD1,CASSLRRGLNSPLHF,TGTGCCAGCAGTTTAAGAAGGGGGCTGAATTCACCCCTCCACTTT
TRBJ2-1,few,TRBV5-1,TRBD2,CASSPRTSGINEQFF,TGCGCCAGCAGCCCGCGGACTAGCGGGATCAATGAGCAGTTCTTC
TRBJ1-5,-,TRBV28,-,CASRQRGGDGQPQHF,TGTGCCAGCAGACAGAGGGGGGGAGACGGTCAGCCCCAGCATTTT
TRBJ1-5,-,TRBV27,TRBD1,CASRQKYGTGNQPQHF,TGTGCCAGCAGACAAAAGTACGGGACAGGGAATCAGCCCCAGCATTTT
TRBJ1-4,-,TRBV18,-,CASSVGFGGEKLFF,TGTGCCAGCTCAGTGGGGTTCGGAGGCGAAAAACTGTTTTTT
TRBJ1-2,-,TRBV15,-,CATSRVIPANYGYTF,TGTGCCACCAGCAGAGTCATCCCAGCTAACTATGGCTACACCTTC
TRBJ1-3,-,TRBV5-1,TRBD1,CASSFTGQGARSGNTIYF,TGCGCCAGCAGCTTCACGGGACAGGGGGCGCGCTCTGGAAACACCATATATTTT
TRBJ1-4,-,TRBV5-1,-,CASSLDAGTNEKLFF,TGCGCCAGCAGCTTGGATGCAGGGACTAATGAAAAACTGTTTTTT
TRBJ2-3,-,TRBV9,-,CASSVAQHTDTQYF,TGTGCCAGCAGCGTAGCACAGCACACAGATACGCAGTATTTT
TRBJ1-1,-,TRBV10-1,-,CASRRAVNTEAFF,TGCGCCAGTCGGAGAGCAGTGAACACTGAAGCTTTCTTT
TRBJ1-2,once,TRBV6-5,-,CASSFDGNYGYTF,TGTGCCAGCAGTTTCGACGGGAACTATGGCTACACCTTC
TRBJ1-2,once,TRBV6-5,-,CASSYGVRNYGYTF,TGTGCCAGCAGTTACGGAGTTCGAAACTATGGCTACACCTTC
TRBJ1-2,-,TRBV18,-,CASSPDSELWGYTF,TGTGCCAGCTCACCCGACTCGGAGCTCTGGGGCTACACCTTC
TRBJ1-5,-,TRBV25-1,-,CASSSQANQPQHF,TGTGCCAGCAGTTCCCAGGCCAATCAGCCCCAGCATTTT
TRBJ2-3,few,TRBV5-4,TRBD1,CASSLGTGGFTDTQYF,TGTGCCAGCAGCTTGGGAACAGGGGGCTTCACAGATACGCAGTATTTT